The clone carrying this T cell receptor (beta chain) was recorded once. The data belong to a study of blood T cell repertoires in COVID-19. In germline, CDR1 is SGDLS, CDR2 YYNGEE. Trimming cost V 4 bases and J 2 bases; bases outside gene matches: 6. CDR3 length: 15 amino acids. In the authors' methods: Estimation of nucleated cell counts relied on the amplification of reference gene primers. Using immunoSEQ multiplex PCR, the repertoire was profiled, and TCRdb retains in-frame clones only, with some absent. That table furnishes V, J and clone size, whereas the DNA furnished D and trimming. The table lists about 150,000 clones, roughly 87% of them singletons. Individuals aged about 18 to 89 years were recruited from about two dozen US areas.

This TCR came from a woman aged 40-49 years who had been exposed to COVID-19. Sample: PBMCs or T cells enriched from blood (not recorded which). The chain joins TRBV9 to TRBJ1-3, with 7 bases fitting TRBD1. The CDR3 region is CASSSQGGTGNTIYF. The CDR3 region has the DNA TGTGCCAGCAGCTCGCAGGGGGGAACTGGAAACACCATATATTTT.